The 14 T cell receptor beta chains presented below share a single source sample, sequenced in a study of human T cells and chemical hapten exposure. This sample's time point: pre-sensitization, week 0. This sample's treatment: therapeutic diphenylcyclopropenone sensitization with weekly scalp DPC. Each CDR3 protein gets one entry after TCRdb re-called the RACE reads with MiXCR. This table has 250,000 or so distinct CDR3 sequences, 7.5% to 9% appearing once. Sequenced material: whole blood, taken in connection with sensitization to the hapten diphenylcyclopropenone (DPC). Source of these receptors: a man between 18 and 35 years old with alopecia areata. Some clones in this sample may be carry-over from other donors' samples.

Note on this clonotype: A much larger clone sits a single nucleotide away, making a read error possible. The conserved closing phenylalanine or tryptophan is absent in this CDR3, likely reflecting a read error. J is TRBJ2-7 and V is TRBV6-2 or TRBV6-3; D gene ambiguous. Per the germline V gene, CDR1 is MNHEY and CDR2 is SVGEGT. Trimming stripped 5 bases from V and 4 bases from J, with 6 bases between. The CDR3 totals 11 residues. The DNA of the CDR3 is TGTGCCAGCAGTGTGAGGTACGAGCAGTACTCC. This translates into CASSVRYEQYS.

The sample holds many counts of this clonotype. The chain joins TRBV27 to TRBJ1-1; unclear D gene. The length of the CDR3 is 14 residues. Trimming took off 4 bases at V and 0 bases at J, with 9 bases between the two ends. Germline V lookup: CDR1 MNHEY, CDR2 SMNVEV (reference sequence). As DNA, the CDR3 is TGTGCCAGCAGTTCGCCGCAAATGAACACTGAAGCTTTCTTT. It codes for CASSSPQMNTEAFF.

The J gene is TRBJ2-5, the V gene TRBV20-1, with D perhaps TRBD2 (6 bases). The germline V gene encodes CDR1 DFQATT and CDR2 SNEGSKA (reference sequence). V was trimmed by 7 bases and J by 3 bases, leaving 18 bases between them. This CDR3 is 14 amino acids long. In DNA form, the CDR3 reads TGCAGTGTTCCCTTTGGCGGGGCGAAAGAGACCCAGTACTTC. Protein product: CSVPFGGAKETQYF.

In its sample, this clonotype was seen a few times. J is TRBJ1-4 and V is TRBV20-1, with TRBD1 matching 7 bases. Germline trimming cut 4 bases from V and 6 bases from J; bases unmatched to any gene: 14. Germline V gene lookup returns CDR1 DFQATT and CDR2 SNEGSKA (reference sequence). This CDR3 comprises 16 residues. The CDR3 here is CSAKSPTAGGYEKLFF. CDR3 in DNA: TGCAGTGCTAAATCCCCGACGGCAGGGGGTTATGAAAAACTGTTTTTT.

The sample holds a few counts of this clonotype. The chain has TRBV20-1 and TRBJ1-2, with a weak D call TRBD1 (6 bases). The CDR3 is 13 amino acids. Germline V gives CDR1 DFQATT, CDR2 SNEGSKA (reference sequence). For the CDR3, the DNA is TGCAGCGCGAGACAGGAGTTCAACTATGGCTACACCTTC. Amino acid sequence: CSARQEFNYGYTF.

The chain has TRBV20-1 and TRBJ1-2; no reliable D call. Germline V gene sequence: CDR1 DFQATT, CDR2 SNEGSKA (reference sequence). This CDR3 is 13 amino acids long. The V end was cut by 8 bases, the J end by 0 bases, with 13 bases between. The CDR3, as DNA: TGCAGTCACCGGACGCCATCTAACTATGGCTACACCTTC. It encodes CSHRTPSNYGYTF.

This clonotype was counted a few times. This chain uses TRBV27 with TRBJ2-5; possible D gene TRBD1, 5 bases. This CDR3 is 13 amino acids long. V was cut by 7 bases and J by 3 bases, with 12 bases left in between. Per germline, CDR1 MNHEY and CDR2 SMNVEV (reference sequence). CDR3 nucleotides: TGTGCCAGCACCCCCCTAGGGGAAGAGACCCAGTACTTC. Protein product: CASTPLGEETQYF.

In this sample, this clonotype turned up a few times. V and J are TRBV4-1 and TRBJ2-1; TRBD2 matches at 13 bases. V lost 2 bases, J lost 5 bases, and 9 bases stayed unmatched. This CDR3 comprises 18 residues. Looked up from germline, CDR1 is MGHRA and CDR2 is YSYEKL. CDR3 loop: CASSQTGAGLAGDNEQFF. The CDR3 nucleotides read TGCGCCAGCAGCCAAACCGGGGCCGGACTAGCGGGGGACAATGAGCAGTTCTTC.

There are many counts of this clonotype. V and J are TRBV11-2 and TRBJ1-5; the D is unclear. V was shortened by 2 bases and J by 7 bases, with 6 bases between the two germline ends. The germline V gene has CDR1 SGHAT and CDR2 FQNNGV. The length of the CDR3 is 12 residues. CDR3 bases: TGTGCCAGCAGCTTATATGGGCAGCCCCAGCATTTT. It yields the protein CASSLYGQPQHF.

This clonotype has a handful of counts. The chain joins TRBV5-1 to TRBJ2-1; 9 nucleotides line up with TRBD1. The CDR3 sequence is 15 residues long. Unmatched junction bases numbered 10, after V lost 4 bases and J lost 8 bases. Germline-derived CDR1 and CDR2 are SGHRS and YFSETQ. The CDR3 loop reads CASSAGQGTVDEQFF. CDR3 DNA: TGCGCCAGCAGCGCCGGACAGGGGACGGTTGATGAGCAGTTCTTC.

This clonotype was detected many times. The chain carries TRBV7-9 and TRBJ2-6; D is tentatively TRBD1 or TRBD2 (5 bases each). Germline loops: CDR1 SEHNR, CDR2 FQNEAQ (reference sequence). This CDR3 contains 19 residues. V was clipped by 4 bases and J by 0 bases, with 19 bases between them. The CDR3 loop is CASSSPRDGSTSGANVLTF. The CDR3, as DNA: TGTGCCAGCAGCTCTCCCCGGGACGGATCCACCTCTGGGGCCAACGTCCTGACTTTC.

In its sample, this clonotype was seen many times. In DNA form, the CDR3 reads TGTGCCAGCAGCTTAGTCCAGAACACTGAAGCTTTCTTT. Protein: CASSLVQNTEAFF. The V gene is TRBV11-1, the J gene TRBJ1-1, with D unresolved. Germline CDR1 SGHAT, CDR2 FQDESV (reference sequence). Trimming stripped 1 base from V and 1 base from J, with 4 bases between. The CDR3 spans 13 residues.

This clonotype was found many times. The CDR3, as DNA: TGTGCCACCAGTGATCGTCGGGACGTAGATACGCAGTATTTT. Translating gives CATSDRRDVDTQYF. The chain has TRBV24-1 and TRBJ2-3; D possibly matches TRBD1 or TRBD2 (5 bases each). The CDR3 runs 14 residues. The V end lost 3 bases, the J end lost 5 bases, and 11 bases lay between the germline ends. Germline V CDR1 and CDR2: KGHDR, SFDVKD.

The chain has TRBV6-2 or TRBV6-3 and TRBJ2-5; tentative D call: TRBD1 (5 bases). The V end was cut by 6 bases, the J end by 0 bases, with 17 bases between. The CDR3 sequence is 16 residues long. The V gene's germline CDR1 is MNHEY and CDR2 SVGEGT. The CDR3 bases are TGTGCCAGCAGCGACGCCGTGGACATAAACCAAGAGACCCAGTACTTC. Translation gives CASSDAVDINQETQYF.